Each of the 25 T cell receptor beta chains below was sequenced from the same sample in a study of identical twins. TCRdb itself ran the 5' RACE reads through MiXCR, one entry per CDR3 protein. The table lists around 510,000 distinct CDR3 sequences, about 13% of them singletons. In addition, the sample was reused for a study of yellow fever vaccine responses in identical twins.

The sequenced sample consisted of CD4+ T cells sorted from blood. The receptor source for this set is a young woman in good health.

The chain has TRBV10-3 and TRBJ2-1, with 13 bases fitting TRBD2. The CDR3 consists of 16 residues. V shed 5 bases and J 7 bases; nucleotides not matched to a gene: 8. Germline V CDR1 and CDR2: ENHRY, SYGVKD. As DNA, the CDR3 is TGTGCCATCAGTAATGAACTAGCGGGAGGGAGGAATGAGCAGTTCTTC. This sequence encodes CAISNELAGGRNEQFF.

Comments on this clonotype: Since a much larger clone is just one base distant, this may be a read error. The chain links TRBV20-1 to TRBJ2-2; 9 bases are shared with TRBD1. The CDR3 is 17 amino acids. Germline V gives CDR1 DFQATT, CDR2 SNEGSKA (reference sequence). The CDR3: CSARAHRGPLNTWELFF. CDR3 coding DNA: TGCAGTGCTAGAGCCCACAGGGGGCCGCTGAACACCTGGGAGCTGTTTTTT.

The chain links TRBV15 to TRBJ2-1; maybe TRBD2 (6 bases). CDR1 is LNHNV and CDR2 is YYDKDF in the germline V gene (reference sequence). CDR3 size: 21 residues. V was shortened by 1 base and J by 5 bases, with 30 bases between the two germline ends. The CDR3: CATSRVGAAPWRGKNNNEQFF. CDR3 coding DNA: TGTGCCACCAGCAGAGTAGGGGCAGCCCCCTGGAGGGGAAAGAACAACAATGAGCAGTTCTTC. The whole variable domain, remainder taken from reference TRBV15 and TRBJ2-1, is DAMVIQNPRYQVTQFGKPVTLSCSQTLNHNVMYWYQQKSSQAPKLLFHYYDKDFNNEADTPDNFQSRRPNTSFCFLDIRSPGLGDTAMYLCATSRVGAAPWRGKNNNEQFFGPGTRLTVL.

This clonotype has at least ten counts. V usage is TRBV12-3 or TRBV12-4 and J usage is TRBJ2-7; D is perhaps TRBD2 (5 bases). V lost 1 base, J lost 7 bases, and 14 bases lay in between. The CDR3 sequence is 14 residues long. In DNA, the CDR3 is TGTGCCAGCAGTTTAGGAGGGTTCCGGCGGGAGCAGTACTTC. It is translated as CASSLGGFRREQYF.

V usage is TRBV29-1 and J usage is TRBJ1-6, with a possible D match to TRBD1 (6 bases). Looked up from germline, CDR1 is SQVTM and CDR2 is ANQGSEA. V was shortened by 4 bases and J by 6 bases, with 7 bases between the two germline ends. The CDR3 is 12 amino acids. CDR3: CSVGDINSPLHF. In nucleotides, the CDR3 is TGCAGCGTTGGGGACATTAATTCACCCCTCCACTTT.

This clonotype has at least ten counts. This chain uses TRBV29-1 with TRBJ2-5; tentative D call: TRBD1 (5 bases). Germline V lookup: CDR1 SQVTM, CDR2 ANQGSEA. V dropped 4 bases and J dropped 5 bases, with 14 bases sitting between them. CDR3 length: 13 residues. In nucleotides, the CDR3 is TGCAGCGTTGCCCCCAGGGCGTTGGAGACCCAGTACTTC. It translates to CSVAPRALETQYF. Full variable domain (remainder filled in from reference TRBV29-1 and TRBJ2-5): SAVISQKPSRDICQRGTSLTIQCQVDSQVTMMFWYRQQPGQSLTLIATANQGSEATYESGFVIDKFPISRPNLTFSTLTVSNMSPEDSSIYLCSVAPRALETQYFGPGTRLLVL.

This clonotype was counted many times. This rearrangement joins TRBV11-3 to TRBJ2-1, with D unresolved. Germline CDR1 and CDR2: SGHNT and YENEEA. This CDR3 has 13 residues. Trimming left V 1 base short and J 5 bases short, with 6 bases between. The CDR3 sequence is CASSLGADNEQFF. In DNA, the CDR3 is TGTGCCAGCAGCTTAGGTGCAGACAATGAGCAGTTCTTC.

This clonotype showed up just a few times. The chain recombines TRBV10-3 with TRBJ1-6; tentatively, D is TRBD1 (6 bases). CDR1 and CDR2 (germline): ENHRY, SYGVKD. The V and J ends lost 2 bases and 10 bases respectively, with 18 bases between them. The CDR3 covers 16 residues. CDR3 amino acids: CAISEGVAGDGSPLHF. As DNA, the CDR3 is TGTGCCATCAGTGAGGGCGTGGCAGGGGATGGCTCACCCCTCCACTTT.

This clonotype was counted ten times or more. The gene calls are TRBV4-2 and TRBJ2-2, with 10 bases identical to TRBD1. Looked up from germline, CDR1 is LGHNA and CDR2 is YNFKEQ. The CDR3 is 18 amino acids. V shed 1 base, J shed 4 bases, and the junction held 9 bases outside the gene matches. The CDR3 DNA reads TGTGCCAGCAGCCAAGGAACGACAGGGGGCTTGATCACCGGGGAGCTGTTTTTT. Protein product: CASSQGTTGGLITGELFF.

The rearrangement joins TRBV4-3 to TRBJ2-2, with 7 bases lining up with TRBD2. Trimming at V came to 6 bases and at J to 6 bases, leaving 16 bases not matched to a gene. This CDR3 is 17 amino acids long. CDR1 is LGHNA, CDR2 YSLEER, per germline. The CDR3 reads CASSGMGGGPSSGELFF. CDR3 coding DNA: TGCGCCAGCAGTGGGATGGGGGGAGGGCCATCATCCGGGGAGCTGTTTTTT.

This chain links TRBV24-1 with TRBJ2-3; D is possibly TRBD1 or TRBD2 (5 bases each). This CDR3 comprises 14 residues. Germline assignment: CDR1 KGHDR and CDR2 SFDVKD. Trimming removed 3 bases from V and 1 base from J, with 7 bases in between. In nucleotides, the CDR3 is TGTGCCACCAGTGATCGGGACCGCACAGATACGCAGTATTTT. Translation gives CATSDRDRTDTQYF.

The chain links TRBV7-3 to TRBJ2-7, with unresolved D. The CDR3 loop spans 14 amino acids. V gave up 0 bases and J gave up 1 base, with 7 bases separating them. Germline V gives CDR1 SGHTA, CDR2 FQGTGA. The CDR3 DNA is TGTGCCAGCAGCTTAACGGCTGGGTCCTACGAGCAGTACTTC. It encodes CASSLTAGSYEQYF.

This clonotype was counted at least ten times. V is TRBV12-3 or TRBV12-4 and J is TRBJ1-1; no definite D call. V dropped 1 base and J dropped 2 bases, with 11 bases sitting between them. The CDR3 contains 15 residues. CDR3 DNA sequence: TGTGCCAGCAGTTTAGGAGCCGGACGAAACACTGAAGCTTTCTTT. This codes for CASSLGAGRNTEAFF.

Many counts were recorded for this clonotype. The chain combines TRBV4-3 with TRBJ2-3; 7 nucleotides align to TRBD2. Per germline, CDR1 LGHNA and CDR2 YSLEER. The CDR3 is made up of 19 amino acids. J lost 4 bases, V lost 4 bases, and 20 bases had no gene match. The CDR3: CASSRLVKKGAGVADTQYF. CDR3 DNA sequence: TGCGCCAGCAGCCGCCTCGTGAAGAAAGGGGCGGGAGTCGCAGATACGCAGTATTTT.

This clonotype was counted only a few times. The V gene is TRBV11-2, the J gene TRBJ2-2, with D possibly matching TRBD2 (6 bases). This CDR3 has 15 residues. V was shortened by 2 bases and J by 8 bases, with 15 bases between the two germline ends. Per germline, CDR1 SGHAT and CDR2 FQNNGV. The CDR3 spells CASSLSGVVWGELFF. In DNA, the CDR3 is TGTGCCAGCAGCTTATCGGGAGTAGTTTGGGGGGAGCTGTTTTTT.

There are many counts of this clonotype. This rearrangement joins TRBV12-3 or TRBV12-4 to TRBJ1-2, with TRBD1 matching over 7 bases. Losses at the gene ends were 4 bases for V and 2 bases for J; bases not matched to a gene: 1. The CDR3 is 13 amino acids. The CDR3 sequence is CASSWGQNYGYTF. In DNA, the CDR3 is TGTGCCAGCAGTTGGGGACAGAACTATGGCTACACCTTC.

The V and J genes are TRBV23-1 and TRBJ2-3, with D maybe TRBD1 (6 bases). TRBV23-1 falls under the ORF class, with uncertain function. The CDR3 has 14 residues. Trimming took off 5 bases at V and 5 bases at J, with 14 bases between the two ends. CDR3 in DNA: TGCGCCAGCAGTTCCACAGGGATGGAAGATACGCAGTATTTT. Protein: CASSSTGMEDTQYF.

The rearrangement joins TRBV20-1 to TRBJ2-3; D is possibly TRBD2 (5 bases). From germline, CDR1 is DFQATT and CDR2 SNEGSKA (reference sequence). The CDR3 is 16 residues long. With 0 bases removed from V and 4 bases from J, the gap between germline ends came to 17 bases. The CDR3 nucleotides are TGCAGTGCTAGAGATAGGAGGACGGATTCTGCAGATACGCAGTATTTT. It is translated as CSARDRRTDSADTQYF.

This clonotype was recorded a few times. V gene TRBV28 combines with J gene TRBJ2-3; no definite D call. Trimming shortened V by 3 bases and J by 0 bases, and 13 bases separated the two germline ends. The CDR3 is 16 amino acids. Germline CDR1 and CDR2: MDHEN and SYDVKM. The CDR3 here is CASSFFTLPSTDTQYF. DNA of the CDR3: TGTGCCAGCAGTTTTTTTACTTTGCCTAGCACAGATACGCAGTATTTT.

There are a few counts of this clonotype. The CDR3 sequence: CSALTSGGPQETQYF. The CDR3 DNA is TGCAGCGCCCTGACATCAGGGGGTCCCCAAGAGACCCAGTACTTC. This chain uses TRBV29-1 with TRBJ2-5; 7 nucleotides line up with TRBD1. J was trimmed by 1 base and V by 7 bases; bases with no gene match: 12. CDR3 length: 15 amino acids. Germline CDR1 and CDR2: SQVTM and ANQGSEA.

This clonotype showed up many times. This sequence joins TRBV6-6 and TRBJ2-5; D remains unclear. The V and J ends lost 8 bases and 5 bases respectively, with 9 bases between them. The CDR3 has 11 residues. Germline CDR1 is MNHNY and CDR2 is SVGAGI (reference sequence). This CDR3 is CASGVGETQYF. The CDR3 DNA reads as TGTGCCAGCGGGGTGGGGGAGACCCAGTACTTC.

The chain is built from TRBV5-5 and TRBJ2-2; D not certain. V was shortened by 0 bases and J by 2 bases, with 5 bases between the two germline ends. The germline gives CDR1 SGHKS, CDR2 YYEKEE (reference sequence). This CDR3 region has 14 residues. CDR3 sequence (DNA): TGTGCCAGCAGCTTGGTCATTAACACCGGGGAGCTGTTTTTT. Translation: CASSLVINTGELFF.

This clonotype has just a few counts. The CDR3 DNA sequence: TGCGCCAGCAGCGTACAGCGGCCGAACACTGAAGCTTTCTTT. Residues: CASSVQRPNTEAFF. The rearrangement uses TRBV5-1 and TRBJ1-1, with D uncertain. CDR3 length: 14 residues. With 4 bases removed from V and 1 base from J, the gap between germline ends came to 11 bases. The germline gives CDR1 SGHRS, CDR2 YFSETQ.

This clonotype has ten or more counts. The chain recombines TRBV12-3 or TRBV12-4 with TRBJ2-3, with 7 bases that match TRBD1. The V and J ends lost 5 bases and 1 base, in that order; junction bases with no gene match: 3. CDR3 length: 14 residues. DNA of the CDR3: TGTGCCAGCAGTCGGGACAGCCGCACAGATACGCAGTATTTT. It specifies CASSRDSRTDTQYF.

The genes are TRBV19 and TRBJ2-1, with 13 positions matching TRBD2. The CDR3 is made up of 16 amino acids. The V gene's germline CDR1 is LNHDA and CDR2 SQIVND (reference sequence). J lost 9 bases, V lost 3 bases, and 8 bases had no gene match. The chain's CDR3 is CASSIPPGLAGSEQFF. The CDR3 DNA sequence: TGTGCCAGTAGTATTCCCCCGGGACTAGCGGGAAGTGAGCAGTTCTTC.